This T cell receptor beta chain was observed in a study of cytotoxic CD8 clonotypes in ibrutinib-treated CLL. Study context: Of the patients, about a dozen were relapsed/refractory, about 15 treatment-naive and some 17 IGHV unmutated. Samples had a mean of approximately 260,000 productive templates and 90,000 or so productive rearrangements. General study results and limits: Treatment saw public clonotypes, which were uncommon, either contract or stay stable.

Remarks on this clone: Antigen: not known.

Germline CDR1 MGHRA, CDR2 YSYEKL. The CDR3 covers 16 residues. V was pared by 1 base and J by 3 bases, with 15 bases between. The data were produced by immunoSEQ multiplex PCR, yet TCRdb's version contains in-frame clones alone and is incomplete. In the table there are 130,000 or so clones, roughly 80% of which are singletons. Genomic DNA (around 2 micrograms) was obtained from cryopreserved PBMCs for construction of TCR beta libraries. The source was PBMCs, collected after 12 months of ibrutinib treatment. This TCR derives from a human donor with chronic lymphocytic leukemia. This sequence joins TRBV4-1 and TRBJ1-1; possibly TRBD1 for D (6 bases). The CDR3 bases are TGCGCCAGCAGCCAAGTAGTATCAGGGGCGGACACTGAAGCTTTCTTT. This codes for CASSQVVSGADTEAFF.